A single sample gave rise to the 19 T cell receptor beta chains below, sequenced in a study of T cells in women clearing cervical HPV infection (dated by TCRdb to the late 2010s). Receptor amplification or capture employed the immunoSEQ multiplex PCR assay. TCRdb holds this immuneACCESS table with in-frame rearrangements only. Some clones are missing; in checked studies, unresolved V genes explain under half, and the rest has no known cause. This sample's table lists roughly 50,000 clones. Jointly, the top ten make up 35% to 40% of the sample. The sample consisted of blood buffy coat. These receptors came from a woman aged 18-69 years with a cervical HPV16 infection that either progressed to CIN3+ or cleared (not recorded which).

This clone is called medium-sized based on its frequency. The read falls 3 residues short of the CDR3 end, and the missing part is taken from the germline J gene. The gene calls are TRBV20-1 and TRBJ2-4; possibly TRBD2 for D (7 bases). V lost 4 bases to trimming and J lost 3 bases, with 13 bases between them. The CDR3 contains 14 residues. Germline V gene lookup returns CDR1 DFQATT and CDR2 SNEGSKA (reference sequence). CDR3 sequence reads: CSAILGGDKNIQYF. The CDR3 DNA, read in part, is TGCAGTGCTATTCTAGGGGGGGACAAAAACATT.

Comments on this clone: Sequencing ends 3 residues short of the CDR3 end; the germline J gene provides the rest. This sequence joins TRBV7-6 and TRBJ2-7, with D perhaps matching TRBD1 (6 bases). Germline lookup yields CDR1 SGHVS and CDR2 FNYEAQ. This CDR3 has 12 amino acids. V was trimmed by 6 bases and J by 3 bases, leaving 9 bases between them. Here the CDR3 reads CASSEQGYEQYF. The part of the CDR3 DNA that was read is TGTGCCAGCAGTGAACAGGGCTACGAG.

Comment on this clone: Sequencing ends 3 residues short of the CDR3 end; the germline J gene provides the rest. The V and J genes are TRBV19 and TRBJ2-1; no firm D call. V was cut by 6 bases and J by 8 bases, with 14 bases left in between. The germline CDR1 and CDR2 sequences are LNHDA and SQIVND (reference sequence). The CDR3 length is 13 residues. Partial CDR3 DNA: TGTGCCAGTAGCCGTGAGTCTATTTATGAG. Amino acids: CASSRESIYE. The full CDR3 is CASSRESIYEQFF.

Incomplete CDR3 DNA: TGCGCCAGCAGCTCACAGGGGAAGAACACTGAA. Translated, it gives CASSSQGKNTE. The full CDR3 protein reads CASSSQGKNTEAFF. The rearrangement uses TRBV5-1 and TRBJ1-1, with TRBD1 matching over 7 bases. Read data end 3 residues before the CDR3 end; the end is taken from the germline J gene. Germline CDR1 SGHRS, CDR2 YFSETQ. The CDR3 is made up of 14 amino acids. J gave up 1 base and V 3 bases, and 3 bases lay outside the gene matches.

Details on this clone: The read falls 3 residues short of the CDR3 end, and the missing part is taken from the germline J gene. V is TRBV29-1 and J is TRBJ2-1, with D perhaps TRBD1 (5 bases). V dropped 1 base and J dropped 4 bases, with 11 bases sitting between them. The germline CDR1 and CDR2 sequences are SQVTM and ANQGSEA. The CDR3 sequence is 14 residues long. The sequenced CDR3 bases are TGCAGCGTTGAAGGGACACTCTGGTACAATGAG. Translation gives CSVEGTLWYNE. The CDR3 in full is CSVEGTLWYNEQFF.

Turning to this clone: The read ends 3 residues early relative to the CDR3; the germline J gene fills the gap. This sequence joins TRBV18 and TRBJ1-6; D is perhaps TRBD1 (6 bases). The CDR3 consists of 14 residues. Trimming shortened V by 2 bases and J by 8 bases, and 10 bases separated the two germline ends. The germline V gene encodes CDR1 KGHSH and CDR2 LQKENI. Here the CDR3 reads CASSPISGDSPLHF. The sequenced part of the CDR3 DNA is TGTGCCAGCTCACCAATATCAGGGGATTCACCC.

Points on this clone: The sequence runs out 3 residues before the end of the CDR3; the remainder is reconstructed from the germline J gene. This rearrangement joins TRBV6-2 or TRBV6-3 to TRBJ2-7, with TRBD2 matching 7 bases. The CDR3 is 15 amino acids. V trimming: 6 bases; J trimming: 0 bases; junction bases outside the gene matches: 8. Germline loops: CDR1 MNHEY, CDR2 SVGEGT. The CDR3 spells CASSRSRTSSYEQYF. The part of the CDR3 DNA that was read is TGTGCCAGCAGCCGATCTCGGACTAGCTCCTACGAG.

About this clone itself: The read is 3 residues too short to cover the CDR3 end, so that end is filled in from the germline J gene. The chain employs TRBV20-1 and TRBJ1-4; TRBD1 matches 8 bases. V shed 5 bases and J 3 bases; nucleotides not matched to a gene: 11. The CDR3 spans 16 residues. CDR1 and CDR2 (germline): DFQATT, SNEGSKA (reference sequence). This CDR3 is CSAGSRGPAANEKLFF. The CDR3 bases that were read are TGCAGTGCTGGCAGCAGGGGGCCCGCGGCTAATGAAAAA.

The CDR3 spells CASSLGAFSGANVLTF. Partial CDR3 DNA: TGTGCCAGCAGCTTAGGTGCGTTCTCTGGGGCCAACGTC. This rearrangement joins TRBV7-6 to TRBJ2-6; D uncertain. The sequence runs out 3 residues before the end of the CDR3; the remainder is reconstructed from the germline J gene. The V gene lost 1 base and the J gene lost 0 bases, with 7 bases spanning the gap. CDR3 size: 16 residues. Germline V gene sequence: CDR1 SGHVS, CDR2 FNYEAQ.

Remarks on this clone: The DNA ends 3 residues before the CDR3 does, and the rest of the CDR3 is filled in from the germline J gene. The rearrangement links TRBV7-8 to TRBJ2-6; D is perhaps TRBD1 (6 bases). In germline, CDR1 is SGHVS, CDR2 FQNEAQ. The CDR3 consists of 16 residues. Between the trimmed V and J ends, which lost 4 bases and 4 bases, there was a span of 14 bases. Incomplete CDR3 DNA: TGTGCCAGCAGCTCAAACAGGGTAGCAGGGGCCAACGTC. Its translation is CASSSNRVAGANV. The entire CDR3 protein is CASSSNRVAGANVLTF.

Of note for this clone: The read ends 3 residues shy of where the CDR3 ends; the end is completed using the germline J gene. The rearrangement links TRBV6-2 or TRBV6-3 to TRBJ2-5, with D hard to call. This CDR3 has 14 amino acids. Germline loops: CDR1 MNHEY, CDR2 SVGEGT. V shed 8 bases and J shed 2 bases, with 15 bases lying between them. Partial CDR3 DNA: TGTGCCAGCTGCCTTTGGGCAGCTCAAGAGACC. It yields the protein CASCLWAAQET. The CDR3, in full, reads CASCLWAAQETQYF.

On this clone itself: The CDR3 end is not reached by the read, which stops 3 residues before it; the germline J gene fills it in. This sequence joins TRBV11-3 and TRBJ2-2, with TRBD1 matching 8 bases. This CDR3 has 15 residues. In germline, CDR1 is SGHNT, CDR2 YENEEA. The sequenced part of the CDR3 DNA is TGTGCCAGCCGGGACAGGAGCTCCTATAATTCACCG. Protein sequence: CASRDRSSYNSP. The complete CDR3 protein is CASRDRSSYNSPLFF.

In the case of this clone: The CDR3 is cut off 3 residues early in the read; its end comes from the germline J gene. This chain uses TRBV30 with TRBJ2-2; perhaps TRBD2 as D (5 bases). Deletions cut 3 bases from V and 0 bases from J, with 11 bases between. CDR1 and CDR2 from the germline V gene are GTSNPN and SVGIG (reference sequence). The CDR3 runs 15 residues. CDR3 amino acids: CAWRTGYANTGELFF. CDR3 DNA (partial): TGTGCCTGGAGGACGGGGTACGCGAACACCGGGGAG. The full variable domain, completed using reference TRBV30 and TRBJ2-2, is SQTIHQWPATLVQPVGSPLSLECTVEGTSNPNLYWYRQAAGRGLQLLFYSVGIGQISSEVPQNLSASRPQDRQFILSSKKLLLSDSGFYLCAWRTGYANTGELFFGEGSRLTVL.

Notes on this clone: The read ends 3 residues shy of where the CDR3 ends; the end is completed using the germline J gene. This chain links TRBV18 with TRBJ2-1; D is undetermined. V was shortened by 1 base and J by 7 bases, with 8 bases between the two germline ends. The germline V gene has CDR1 KGHSH and CDR2 LQKENI. The CDR3 runs 13 residues. CDR3 sequence reads: CASSPLERNEQFF. CDR3 bases read: TGTGCCAGCTCACCACTCGAGAGGAATGAG.

For this clone: The CDR3 goes on 3 residues after the read ends, and that part is filled in from the germline J gene. The V gene is TRBV6-2 or TRBV6-3, the J gene TRBJ1-5, with 7 bases that match TRBD1. This CDR3 comprises 17 residues. The germline V gene encodes CDR1 MNHEY and CDR2 SVGEGT. V shed 7 bases, J shed 3 bases, and the junction held 15 bases outside the gene matches. The CDR3 sequence is CASTMRQGEGNNQPQHF. The CDR3 bases that were read are TGTGCCAGCACCATGCGACAGGGTGAGGGGAACAATCAGCCC.

In regard to this clone: The CDR3 is cut off 3 residues early in the read; its end comes from the germline J gene. The genes are TRBV20-1 and TRBJ2-7, with D hard to call. Germline lookup yields CDR1 DFQATT and CDR2 SNEGSKA (reference sequence). This CDR3 contains 16 residues. V was shortened by 3 bases and J by 6 bases, with 24 bases between the two germline ends. CDR3 DNA (partial): TGCAGTGCTAGGTCTTACCTCGGCGGTGTGATCTCCGAG. It codes for CSARSYLGGVISE. The whole CDR3 protein reads CSARSYLGGVISEQYF.

On this clone itself: The observed sequence ends 3 residues before the CDR3 terminus, with the missing tail filled in from the germline J gene. This rearrangement joins TRBV19 to TRBJ2-7; 9 bases match TRBD2. The ends lost 5 bases at V and 5 bases at J; junction bases unmatched: 22. This CDR3 has 19 amino acids. The germline V gene encodes CDR1 LNHDA and CDR2 SQIVND (reference sequence). The CDR3 spells CASSGMAGRRRGGGNEQYF. The sequenced CDR3 bases are TGTGCCAGTAGTGGGATGGCAGGTAGACGGCGGGGGGGCGGGAACGAG.

Comment on this clone: Coverage ceases 3 residues before the CDR3 finishes, and the germline J gene fills in the end. The chain joins TRBV19 to TRBJ1-1, with D maybe TRBD1 (6 bases). CDR1 and CDR2 (germline): LNHDA, SQIVND (reference sequence). V was clipped by 5 bases and J by 1 base, with 8 bases between them. The CDR3 runs 13 residues. The covered CDR3 bases are TGTGCCAGTAGTGAACAGGGGAACACTGAA. This translates into CASSEQGNTE. The CDR3 in its entirety is CASSEQGNTEAFF.

Note on this clone: The missing CDR3 end, 3 residues past where the read stops, is filled in from the germline J gene. J is TRBJ2-2 and V is TRBV7-3, with D hard to call. Trimming removed 7 bases from V and 1 base from J, with 10 bases in between. The CDR3 totals 14 residues. Germline CDR1 and CDR2: SGHTA and FQGTGA. The part of the CDR3 DNA that was read is TGTGCCAGCACTCCAGGCCTGAACACCGGGGAG. Its translation is CASTPGLNTGE. From start to end, the CDR3 is CASTPGLNTGELFF.